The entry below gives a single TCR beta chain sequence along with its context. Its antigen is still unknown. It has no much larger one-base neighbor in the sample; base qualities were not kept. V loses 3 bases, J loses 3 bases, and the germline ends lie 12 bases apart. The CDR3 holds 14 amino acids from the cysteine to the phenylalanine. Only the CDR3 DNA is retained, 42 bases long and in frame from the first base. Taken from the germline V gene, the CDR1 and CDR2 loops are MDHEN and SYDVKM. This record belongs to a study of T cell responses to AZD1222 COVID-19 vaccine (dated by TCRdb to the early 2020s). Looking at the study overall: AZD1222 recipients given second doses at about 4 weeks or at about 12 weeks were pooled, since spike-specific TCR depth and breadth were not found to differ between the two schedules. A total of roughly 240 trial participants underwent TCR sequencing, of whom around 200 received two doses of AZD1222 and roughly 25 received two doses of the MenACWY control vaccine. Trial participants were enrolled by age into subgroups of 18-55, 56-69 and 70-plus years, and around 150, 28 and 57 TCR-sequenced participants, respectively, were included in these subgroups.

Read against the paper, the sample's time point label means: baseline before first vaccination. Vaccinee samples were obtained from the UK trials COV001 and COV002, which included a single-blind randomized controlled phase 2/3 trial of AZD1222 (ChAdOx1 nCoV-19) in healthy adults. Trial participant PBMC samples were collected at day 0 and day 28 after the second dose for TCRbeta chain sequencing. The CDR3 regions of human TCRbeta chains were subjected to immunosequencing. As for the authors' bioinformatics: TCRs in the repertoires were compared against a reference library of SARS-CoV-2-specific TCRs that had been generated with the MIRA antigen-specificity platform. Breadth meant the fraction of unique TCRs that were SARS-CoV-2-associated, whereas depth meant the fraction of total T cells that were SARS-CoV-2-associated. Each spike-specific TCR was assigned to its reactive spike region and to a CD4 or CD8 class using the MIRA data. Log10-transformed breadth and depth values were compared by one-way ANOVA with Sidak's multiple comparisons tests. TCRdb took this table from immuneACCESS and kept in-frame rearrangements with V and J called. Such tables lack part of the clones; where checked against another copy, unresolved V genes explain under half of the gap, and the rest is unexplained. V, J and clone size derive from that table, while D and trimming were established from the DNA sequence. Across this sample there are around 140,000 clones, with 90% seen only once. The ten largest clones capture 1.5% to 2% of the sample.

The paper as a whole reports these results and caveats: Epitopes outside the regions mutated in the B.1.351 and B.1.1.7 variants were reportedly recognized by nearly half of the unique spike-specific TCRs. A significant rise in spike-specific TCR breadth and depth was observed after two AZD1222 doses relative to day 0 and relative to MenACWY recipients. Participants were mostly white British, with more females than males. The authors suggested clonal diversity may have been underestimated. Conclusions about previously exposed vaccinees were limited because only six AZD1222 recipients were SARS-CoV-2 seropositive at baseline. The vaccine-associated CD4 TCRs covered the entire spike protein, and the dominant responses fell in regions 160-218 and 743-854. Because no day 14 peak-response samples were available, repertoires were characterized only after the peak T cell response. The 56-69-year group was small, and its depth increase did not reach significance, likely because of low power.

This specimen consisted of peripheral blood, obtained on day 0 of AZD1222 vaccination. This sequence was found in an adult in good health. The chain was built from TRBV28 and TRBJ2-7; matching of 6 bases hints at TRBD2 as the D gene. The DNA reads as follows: TGTGCCAGCAGTTTTTGGCAGGGACTCTACGAGCAGTACTTC. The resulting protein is CASSFWQGLYEQYF.